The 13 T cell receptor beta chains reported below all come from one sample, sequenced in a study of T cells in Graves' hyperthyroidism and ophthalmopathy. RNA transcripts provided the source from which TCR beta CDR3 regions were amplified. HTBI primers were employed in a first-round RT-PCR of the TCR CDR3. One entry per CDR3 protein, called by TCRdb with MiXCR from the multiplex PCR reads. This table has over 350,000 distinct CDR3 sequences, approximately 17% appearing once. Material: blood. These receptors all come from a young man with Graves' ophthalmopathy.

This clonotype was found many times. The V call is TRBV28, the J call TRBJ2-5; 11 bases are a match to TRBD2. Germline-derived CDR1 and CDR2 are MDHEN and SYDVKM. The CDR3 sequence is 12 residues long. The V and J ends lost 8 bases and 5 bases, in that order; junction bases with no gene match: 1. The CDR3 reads CASRTSGETQYF. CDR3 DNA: TGTGCCAGCCGGACTAGCGGGGAGACCCAGTACTTC.

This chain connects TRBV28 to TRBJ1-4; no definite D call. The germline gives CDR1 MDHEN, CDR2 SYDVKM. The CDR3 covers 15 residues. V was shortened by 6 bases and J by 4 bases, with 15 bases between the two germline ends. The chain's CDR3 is CASRFRAQNNEKLFF. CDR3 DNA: TGTGCCAGCAGGTTTCGGGCCCAGAATAATGAAAAACTGTTTTTT.

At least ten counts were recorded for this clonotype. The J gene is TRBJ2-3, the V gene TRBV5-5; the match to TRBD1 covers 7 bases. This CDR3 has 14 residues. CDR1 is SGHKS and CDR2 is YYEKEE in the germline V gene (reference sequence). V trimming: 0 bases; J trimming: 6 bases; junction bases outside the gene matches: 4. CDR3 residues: CASSLETGWDTQYF. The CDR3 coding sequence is TGTGCCAGCAGCTTGGAGACAGGGTGGGATACGCAGTATTTT.

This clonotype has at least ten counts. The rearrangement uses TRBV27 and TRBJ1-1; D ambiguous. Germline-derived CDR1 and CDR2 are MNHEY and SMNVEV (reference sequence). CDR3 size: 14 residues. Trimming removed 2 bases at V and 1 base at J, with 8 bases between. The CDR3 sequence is CASSLISGNTEAFF. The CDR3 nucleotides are TGTGCCAGCAGTTTAATTTCGGGGAACACTGAAGCTTTCTTT.

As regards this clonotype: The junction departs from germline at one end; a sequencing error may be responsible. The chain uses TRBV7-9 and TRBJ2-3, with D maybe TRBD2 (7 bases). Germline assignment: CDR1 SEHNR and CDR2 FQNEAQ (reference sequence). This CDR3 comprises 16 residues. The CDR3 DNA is TGTGCCGGCAGCCCGCTAGATCGGGGGGCCAGAGATACGCAGTATTTT. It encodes CAGSPLDRGARDTQYF.

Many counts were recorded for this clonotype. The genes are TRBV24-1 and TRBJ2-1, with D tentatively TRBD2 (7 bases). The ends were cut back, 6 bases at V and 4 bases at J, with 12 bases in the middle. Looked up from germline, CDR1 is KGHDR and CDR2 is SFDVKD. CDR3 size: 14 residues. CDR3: CATSTGGLYNEQFF. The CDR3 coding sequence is TGTGCCACCAGTACGGGGGGCCTGTACAATGAGCAGTTCTTC.

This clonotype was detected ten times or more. DNA for the CDR3: TGTGCCAGCAGTTTCTCCGGACAGGGTGGGGACTATGGCTACACCTTC. Translation gives CASSFSGQGGDYGYTF. The genes are TRBV27 and TRBJ1-2; 8 bases agree with TRBD1. Germline V gives CDR1 MNHEY, CDR2 SMNVEV (reference sequence). V shed 3 bases, J shed 3 bases, and the junction held 9 bases outside the gene matches. CDR3 length: 16 residues.

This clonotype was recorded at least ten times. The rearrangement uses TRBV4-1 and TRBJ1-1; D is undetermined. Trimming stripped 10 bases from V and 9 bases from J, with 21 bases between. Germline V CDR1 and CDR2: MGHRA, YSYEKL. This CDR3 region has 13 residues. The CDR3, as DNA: TGCGCCACCCGAGGGTTGGACCTGGGGAAAGCTTTCTTT. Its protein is CATRGLDLGKAFF.

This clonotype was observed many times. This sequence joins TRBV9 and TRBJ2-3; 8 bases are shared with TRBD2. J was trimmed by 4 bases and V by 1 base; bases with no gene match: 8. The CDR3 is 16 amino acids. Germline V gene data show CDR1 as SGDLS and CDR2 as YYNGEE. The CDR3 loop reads CASSVLGGALADTQYF. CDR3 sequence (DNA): TGTGCCAGCAGCGTACTCGGGGGGGCCCTCGCAGATACGCAGTATTTT.

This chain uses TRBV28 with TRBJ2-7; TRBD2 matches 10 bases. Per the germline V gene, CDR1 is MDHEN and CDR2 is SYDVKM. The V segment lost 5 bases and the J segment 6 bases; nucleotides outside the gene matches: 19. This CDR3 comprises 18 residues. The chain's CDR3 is CASSLPQDWASGSSEQYF. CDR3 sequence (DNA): TGTGCCAGCAGTCTACCCCAAGACTGGGCTAGCGGGAGCTCCGAGCAGTACTTC.

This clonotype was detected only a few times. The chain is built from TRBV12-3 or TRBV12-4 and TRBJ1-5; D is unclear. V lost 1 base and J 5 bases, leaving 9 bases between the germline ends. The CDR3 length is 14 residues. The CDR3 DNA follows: TGTGCCAGCAGTTTAGTCGGGAGACATCAGCCCCAGCATTTT. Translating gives CASSLVGRHQPQHF.

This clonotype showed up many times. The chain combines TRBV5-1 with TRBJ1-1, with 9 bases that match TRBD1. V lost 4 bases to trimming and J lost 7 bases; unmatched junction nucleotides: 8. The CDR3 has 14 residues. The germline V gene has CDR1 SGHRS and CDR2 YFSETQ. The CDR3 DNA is TGCGCCAGCAGCCCCTGGACAGGGGAGGTTGAAGCTTTCTTT. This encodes CASSPWTGEVEAFF.

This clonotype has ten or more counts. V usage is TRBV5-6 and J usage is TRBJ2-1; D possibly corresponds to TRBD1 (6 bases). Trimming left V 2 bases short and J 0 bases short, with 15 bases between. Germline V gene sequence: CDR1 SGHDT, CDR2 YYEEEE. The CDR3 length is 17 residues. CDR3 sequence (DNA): TGTGCCAGCAGCTTTTATTCCGGGACATACTCCTACAATGAGCAGTTCTTC. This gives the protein CASSFYSGTYSYNEQFF.